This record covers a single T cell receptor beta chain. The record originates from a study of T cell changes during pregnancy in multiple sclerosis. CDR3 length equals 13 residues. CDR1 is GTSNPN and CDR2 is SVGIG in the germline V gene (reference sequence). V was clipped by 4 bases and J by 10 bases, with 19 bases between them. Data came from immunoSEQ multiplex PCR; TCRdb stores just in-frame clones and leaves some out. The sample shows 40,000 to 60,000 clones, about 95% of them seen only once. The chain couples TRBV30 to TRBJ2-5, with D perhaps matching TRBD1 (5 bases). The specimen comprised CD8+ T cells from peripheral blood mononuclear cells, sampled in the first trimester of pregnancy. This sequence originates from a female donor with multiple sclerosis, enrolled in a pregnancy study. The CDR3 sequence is CAWKMRGHPNQYF. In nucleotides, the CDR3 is TGTGCCTGGAAAATGCGTGGACACCCGAACCAGTACTTC.